This is a list of T cell receptor beta chains from one sample in a study of T cell changes during pregnancy in multiple sclerosis. Clones were read by immunoSEQ multiplex PCR, and TCRdb kept only the in-frame ones, dropping some. The sample records some 93,000 clones, 90% to 95% being singletons. The sequenced sample was peripheral blood, obtained after pregnancy. Receptors were obtained from a female donor in good health, enrolled as a control in a pregnancy study. Both conserved end residues are part of each CDR3. Fields, in order: V gene, clone size, D gene, J gene, CDR3 DNA, CDR3 protein. A D gene is named only where the DNA matches it firmly. Clone size is stated in some rows and not others, as once, few, many or a class when expanded.

TRBV15	.	.	TRBJ1-5	TGTGCCACCAGCAGAGATAGAACAGAACAGCATTTT	CATSRDRTEQHF
TRBV14	once	.	TRBJ1-1	TGTGCCAGCAGCCAATTTCAGGGATTCAACACTGAAGCTTTCTTT	CASSQFQGFNTEAFF
TRBV19	once	TRBD1	TRBJ1-4	TGTGCCAGTAGCCCTCGGACAGGGAACGAAAAACTGTTTTTT	CASSPRTGNEKLFF
TRBV4-2	.	TRBD1	TRBJ1-6	TGTGCCAGCAGCCCCGGGACAGCCAGACCCCTCCACTTT	CASSPGTARPLHF
TRBV4-3	.	.	TRBJ2-3	TGCGCCAGCAGCCAGAGGCATCTTACCAACACAGATACGCAGTATTTT	CASSQRHLTNTDTQYF
TRBV2	few	.	TRBJ1-1	TGTGCCAGCAGTGACAGGGCTTTCTTT	CASSDRAFF
TRBV28	.	.	TRBJ1-6	TGTGCCAGCAGTTTGTTCCCAGGCACCCTCCACTTT	CASSLFPGTLHF
TRBV5-4	.	TRBD1	TRBJ2-5	TGTGCCAGCAGCTTCGGGACAGGGGTAGAGACCCAGTACTTC	CASSFGTGVETQYF
TRBV2	.	.	TRBJ1-2	TGTGCCAGCAGCAATTCACAGGGAGTGAATGGCTACACCTTC	CASSNSQGVNGYTF
TRBV30	.	.	TRBJ1-2	TGTGGGGGCGGAAACTATGGCTACACCTTC	CGGGNYGYTF
TRBV14	.	TRBD1	TRBJ2-5	TGTGCCAGCAGCGAAAACAGGGGTTGGGAGACCCAGTACTTC	CASSENRGWETQYF
TRBV28	.	TRBD1	TRBJ1-1	TGTGCCAGCAGTCCGACAGGGGGTTACACTGAAGCTTTCTTT	CASSPTGGYTEAFF
TRBV9	.	.	TRBJ2-7	TGTGCCAGCAGCGAGCAGGGCGGCTACGAGCAGTACTTC	CASSEQGGYEQYF
TRBV11-2	.	TRBD1	TRBJ2-5	TGTGCCAGCAGCCTCGGGACAGGGTATGATCCAGAAGAGACCCAGTACTTC	CASSLGTGYDPEETQYF
TRBV7-3	.	.	TRBJ2-5	TGTGCCAGCAGCCCCCTTGGGGGGGGCCATCTCGGAGAGACCCAGTACTTC	CASSPLGGGHLGETQYF
TRBV11-2	.	.	TRBJ2-7	TGTGCCAGCAGCTTGGTAGGGGGCTACGAGCAGTACTTC	CASSLVGGYEQYF
TRBV14	.	.	TRBJ1-6	TGTGCCAGCAGCCAAGATCCAGGGACGCGGGGTAATTCACCCCTCCACTTT	CASSQDPGTRGNSPLHF
TRBV14	.	TRBD1	TRBJ1-1	TGTGCCAGCAGCCAAAAGGGGGACAGGGTACAGAACACTGAAGCTTTCTTT	CASSQKGDRVQNTEAFF
TRBV28	.	.	TRBJ1-1	TGTGCCAGCAGTTTACGGGGGTCGCGGACTGAAGCTTTCTTT	CASSLRGSRTEAFF
TRBV29-1	.	TRBD1	TRBJ1-1	TGCAGCGTTGCAGGGGGGAACACTGAAGCTTTCTTT	CSVAGGNTEAFF
TRBV4-3	.	TRBD1	TRBJ2-3	TGCGCCAGCAGCCAAGGGACAGGGGGCTCAGATACGCAGTATTTT	CASSQGTGGSDTQYF
TRBV6-5	once	.	TRBJ1-5	TGTGCCAGCAGCCGGGGGGGATATCAGCCCCAGCATTTT	CASSRGGYQPQHF
TRBV7-2	.	TRBD2	TRBJ2-5	TGTGCCAGCACCAGAGGGCTAGCGGGGGGCGGGCCGGGGGTTGAGACCCAGTACTTC	CASTRGLAGGGPGVETQYF
TRBV13	.	.	TRBJ1-2	TGTGCCAGCAGCTTAGAAGGTGGGAGGGGGATTCGGGGCTACACCTTC	CASSLEGGRGIRGYTF
TRBV7-2	.	TRBD1	TRBJ1-5	TGTGCCAGCAGCTTGGGACAGCCACCCCAGCCCCAGCATTTT	CASSLGQPPQPQHF
TRBV4-3	.	.	TRBJ1-3	TGCGCCAGCAGCCAAGATGTGGGCACTGGAAACACCATATATTTT	CASSQDVGTGNTIYF